One and the same sample provided the 15 T cell receptor beta chains below, sequenced in a study of control samples from healthy donors and cancer patients. The data were produced by immunoSEQ multiplex PCR, yet TCRdb's version contains in-frame clones alone and is incomplete. The repertoire holds around 96,000 clones, with over 90% as singletons. The sequenced sample was blood. All receptors come from a man aged 18 to 29 in good health.

The chain uses TRBV6-2 or TRBV6-3 and TRBJ1-5, with no clear D. The CDR3 loop spans 13 amino acids. V was pared by 1 base and J by 4 bases, with 5 bases between. CDR1 is MNHEY, CDR2 SVGEGT, per germline. The CDR3 region is CASSYLGNQPQHF. CDR3 nucleotides: TGTGCCAGCAGTTACTTGGGTAATCAGCCCCAGCATTTT.

The V and J genes are TRBV5-6 and TRBJ1-4; 10 bases align to TRBD1. The V and J ends lost 5 bases and 12 bases, in that order; junction bases with no gene match: 7. CDR3 size: 13 residues. Germline CDR1 is SGHDT and CDR2 is YYEEEE. The CDR3 DNA sequence: TGTGCCAGCAGGGACCGGACAGGGGGAGAACTGTTTTTT. Residues: CASRDRTGGELFF.

The gene calls are TRBV7-2 and TRBJ1-1, with TRBD1 as a possible D gene (6 bases). Trimming took 6 bases from V and 4 from J, leaving 12 bases between them. The germline CDR1 and CDR2 sequences are SGHTA and FQGNSA. The CDR3 spans 13 residues. The CDR3 DNA reads TGTGCCAGCAGTCCGGACAGCCTCACTGAAGCTTTCTTT. Its protein is CASSPDSLTEAFF.

V is TRBV5-1 and J is TRBJ2-1, with TRBD2 matching 12 bases. The CDR3 has 17 residues. V lost 3 bases and J lost 3; bases outside the gene matches: 7. Looked up from germline, CDR1 is SGHRS and CDR2 is YFSETQ. CDR3 region: CASSSGLAGQFYNEQFF. DNA of the CDR3: TGCGCCAGCAGCTCCGGACTAGCGGGGCAATTCTACAATGAGCAGTTCTTC. The full variable domain, completed using reference TRBV5-1 and TRBJ2-1, is KAGVTQTPRYLIKTRGQQVTLSCSPISGHRSVSWYQQTPGQGLQFLFEYFSETQRNKGNFPGRFSGRQFSNSRSEMNVSTLELGDSALYLCASSSGLAGQFYNEQFFGPGTRLTVL.

This sequence joins TRBV20-1 and TRBJ1-1, with D unresolved. Germline V lookup: CDR1 DFQATT, CDR2 SNEGSKA (reference sequence). The CDR3 has 11 residues. V was clipped by 6 bases and J by 4 bases, with 9 bases between them. The CDR3 DNA sequence: TGCAGTGCCGATGGAGGCACTGAAGCTTTCTTT. It codes for CSADGGTEAFF.

The chain has TRBV4-1 and TRBJ2-2; the D is unclear. The V gene's germline CDR1 is MGHRA and CDR2 YSYEKL. The CDR3 loop spans 15 amino acids. Trimming left V 0 bases short and J 3 bases short, with 8 bases between. CDR3 loop: CASSQEGPYTGELFF. In nucleotides, the CDR3 is TGCGCCAGCAGCCAAGAAGGCCCGTACACCGGGGAGCTGTTTTTT.

V gene TRBV4-3 combines with J gene TRBJ1-5; D might be TRBD1 (5 bases). V lost 1 base, J lost 1 base, and 11 bases lay in between. Germline CDR1 reads LGHNA; CDR2 reads YSLEER. CDR3 length: 16 residues. Here the CDR3 DNA reads TGCGCCAGCAGCCAAGTATCCGGGGCGAGCAATCAGCCCCAGCATTTT. It encodes CASSQVSGASNQPQHF.

The J gene is TRBJ2-7, the V gene TRBV4-1, with TRBD2 identical over 13 bases. The V gene's germline CDR1 is MGHRA and CDR2 YSYEKL. The CDR3 runs to 17 residues. The V gene end was trimmed by 4 bases and the J gene end by 0 bases; junction bases not matched to a gene: 6. The CDR3 protein is CASSPQTSGGYSYEQYF. CDR3 in DNA: TGCGCCAGCAGCCCCCAGACTAGCGGGGGGTACTCCTACGAGCAGTACTTC.

The chain joins TRBV5-7 to TRBJ1-6; D is ambiguous. TRBV5-7 is given ORF status, its function remaining uncertain. The CDR3 loop spans 14 amino acids. Trimming shortened V by 0 bases and J by 7 bases, and 8 bases separated the two germline ends. CDR3 region: CASSLGLVNSPLHF. DNA of the CDR3: TGTGCCAGCAGCTTGGGGCTAGTGAATTCACCCCTCCACTTT.

The V and J genes are TRBV19 and TRBJ1-3, with D unresolved. The CDR3 consists of 14 residues. Trimming cost V 7 bases and J 2 bases, with 12 bases left between them. Looked up from germline, CDR1 is LNHDA and CDR2 is SQIVND (reference sequence). The CDR3 region has the DNA TGTGCCAGTACCGAGGACCCCACTGGAAACACCATATATTTT. Its protein product is CASTEDPTGNTIYF. The full variable domain, completed using reference TRBV19 and TRBJ1-3, is DGGITQSPKYLFRKEGQNVTLSCEQNLNHDAMYWYRQDPGQGLRLIYYSQIVNDFQKGDIAEGYSVSREKKESFPLTVTSAQKNPTAFYLCASTEDPTGNTIYFGEGSWLTVV.

The chain couples TRBV15 to TRBJ1-1, with no clear D. CDR1 is LNHNV, CDR2 YYDKDF, per germline (reference sequence). The CDR3 runs to 12 residues. With 3 bases removed from V and 11 bases from J, the gap between germline ends came to 13 bases. The CDR3 is CATSSTTARAFF. CDR3 in DNA: TGTGCCACCAGCAGTACTACAGCGCGGGCTTTCTTT.

The rearrangement links TRBV5-1 to TRBJ1-1; D perhaps matches TRBD1 (6 bases). The CDR3 loop spans 15 amino acids. CDR1 and CDR2 from the germline V gene are SGHRS and YFSETQ. V lost 0 bases and J 0 bases, leaving 9 bases between the germline ends. In DNA form, the CDR3 reads TGCGCCAGCAGCTTGGGGACAGCTTTGAACACTGAAGCTTTCTTT. Translation: CASSLGTALNTEAFF.

The gene calls are TRBV5-5 and TRBJ2-7; TRBD2 is a possible D gene (6 bases). Trimming stripped 0 bases from V and 4 bases from J, with 11 bases between. Germline CDR1 SGHKS, CDR2 YYEKEE (reference sequence). This CDR3 spans 14 amino acids. The CDR3 spells CASSLAPGRYEQYF. In nucleotides, the CDR3 is TGTGCCAGCAGCTTGGCCCCGGGGAGGTACGAGCAGTACTTC. Drawing the rest from reference TRBV5-5 and TRBJ2-7, the complete variable domain is DAGVTQSPTHLIKTRGQQVTLRCSPISGHKSVSWYQQVLGQGPQFIFQYYEKEERGRGNFPDRFSARQFPNYSSELNVNALLLGDSALYLCASSLAPGRYEQYFGPGTRLTVT.

This chain connects TRBV2 to TRBJ2-3, with TRBD1 matching 7 bases. Germline V lookup: CDR1 SNHLY, CDR2 FYNNEI. The CDR3 consists of 18 residues. V dropped 7 bases and J dropped 0; count of bases not matched to a gene: 16. The CDR3 nucleotides read TGTGCCAGCAATGGTGCATACTCCGGGACAGTGAGCACAGATACGCAGTATTTT. Translating gives CASNGAYSGTVSTDTQYF.

The chain couples TRBV7-9 to TRBJ2-2, with 7 bases fitting TRBD1. This CDR3 has 13 residues. J lost 6 bases, V lost 6 bases, and 4 bases had no gene match. Germline V lookup: CDR1 SEHNR, CDR2 FQNEAQ (reference sequence). The CDR3 coding sequence is TGTGCCAGCAGGGGTGACAGGGCCGGGGAGCTGTTTTTT. It encodes CASRGDRAGELFF.